Following are 8 T cell receptor beta chains from one sample sequenced in a study of blood T cell dynamics during melanoma immunotherapy. Time point reported: pre-treatment baseline. Profiled with immunoSEQ multiplex PCR; TCRdb holds only in-frame clones, not every one. The sample lists 20,000 to 30,000 clones; 87% were seen once. The sequencing here drew on blood, taken from a patient treated with checkpoint blockade. These receptors all come from a human donor with melanoma.

The chain has TRBV25-1 and TRBJ2-1; tentatively, D is TRBD2 (6 bases). The germline V gene has CDR1 MGHDK and CDR2 SYGVNS. The CDR3 contains 14 residues. Trimming shortened V by 4 bases and J by 0 bases, and 7 bases separated the two germline ends. The CDR3 reads CASSAGVSYNEQFF. In nucleotides, the CDR3 is TGTGCCAGCAGTGCGGGAGTCTCCTACAATGAGCAGTTCTTC.

V is TRBV5-1 and J is TRBJ2-1; 12 positions agree with TRBD2. Germline CDR1 is SGHRS and CDR2 is YFSETQ. With V trimmed by 0 bases and J by 9 bases, 7 bases remained unmatched. The CDR3 totals 16 residues. CDR3 residues: CASSLGLAGGHGEQFF. As DNA, the CDR3 is TGCGCCAGCAGCTTGGGTCTAGCGGGAGGGCACGGTGAGCAGTTCTTC.

The V and J genes are TRBV5-1 and TRBJ2-1; 14 nucleotides align to TRBD2. This CDR3 has 16 residues. CDR1 is SGHRS, CDR2 YFSETQ, per germline. V dropped 0 bases and J dropped 8; count of bases not matched to a gene: 4. The CDR3 coding sequence is TGCGCCAGCAGCTTGGTGACTAGCGGGAGGGGTCATGAGCAGTTCTTC. This translates into CASSLVTSGRGHEQFF.

This clone was found a few times. This chain connects TRBV2 to TRBJ1-1; D might be TRBD1 (6 bases). V was clipped by 6 bases and J by 2 bases, with 7 bases between them. Germline-derived CDR1 and CDR2 are SNHLY and FYNNEI. CDR3 length equals 12 residues. The CDR3 sequence is CASRDSNTEAFF. The CDR3 nucleotides are TGTGCCAGCAGGGACAGCAACACTGAAGCTTTCTTT.

This clone came up once. The chain combines TRBV9 with TRBJ2-5; D unresolved. This CDR3 contains 14 residues. The germline V gene has CDR1 SGDLS and CDR2 YYNGEE. Trimming removed 0 bases from V and 5 bases from J, with 11 bases in between. The CDR3 coding sequence is TGTGCCAGCAGCGTAGATGGGGTGGGGGAGACCCAGTACTTC. Translated, it gives CASSVDGVGETQYF.

The chain recombines TRBV19 with TRBJ1-1; 9 bases agree with TRBD1. Germline CDR1 and CDR2: LNHDA and SQIVND (reference sequence). V lost 3 bases, J lost 1 base, and 6 bases stayed unmatched. CDR3 length: 16 amino acids. The CDR3 region has the DNA TGTGCCAGTAGTATCGCGGGGACAGGGCCGAACACTGAAGCTTTCTTT. Translating gives CASSIAGTGPNTEAFF.

The V gene is TRBV5-4, the J gene TRBJ1-2; D is perhaps TRBD1 (6 bases). The CDR3 consists of 15 residues. Germline values: CDR1 SGHNT, CDR2 YYREEE (reference sequence). Trimming shortened V by 4 bases and J by 7 bases, and 20 bases separated the two germline ends. The CDR3: CASSQTGARGFGYTF. The CDR3 nucleotides read TGTGCCAGCAGCCAAACGGGGGCGCGGGGCTTTGGCTACACCTTC.

This sequence joins TRBV9 and TRBJ2-1; 8 nucleotides agree with TRBD2. Germline CDR1 reads SGDLS; CDR2 reads YYNGEE. With 3 bases clipped from V and 6 bases from J, the junction kept 11 bases outside the gene matches. The CDR3 consists of 16 residues. This CDR3 reads CASSGYSGAPGNEQFF. CDR3 bases: TGTGCCAGCAGCGGCTATAGCGGGGCTCCGGGCAATGAGCAGTTCTTC.